Shown below are 15 T cell receptor beta chains from a single sample sequenced in a study of response to subunit inactivated influenza vaccine. Each CDR3 protein gets one entry after TCRdb re-called the RT-PCR reads with MiXCR. The table shows about 170,000 distinct CDR3 sequences, with roughly 12% occurring only once. Another study also made use of these data, one on T cells expressing NK-cell markers. That study reports: UMIs accompanied the 5'RACE template switching by which TCR beta cDNA was made.

Sequenced here: CD8+ T cells sorted from PBMCs, sampled 11 to 12 days after vaccination. Receptors originate from a man aged 45-65 years who received an inactivated influenza vaccine.

In this sample, this clonotype turned up a few times. The V call is TRBV25-1, the J call TRBJ2-1; possibly TRBD1 for D (6 bases). V lost 6 bases and J lost 8, with 20 bases in between. The CDR3 contains 15 residues. Germline-derived CDR1 and CDR2 are MGHDK and SYGVNS. The CDR3 DNA follows: TGTGCCAGCAGCTACCGACAGGAGGCTCCTTATGAGCAGTTCTTC. Translation: CASSYRQEAPYEQFF.

There are a few counts of this clonotype. This chain uses TRBV6-1 with TRBJ1-1; tentative D call: TRBD1 (5 bases). The CDR3 consists of 13 residues. V was clipped by 8 bases and J by 0 bases, with 10 bases between them. Per the germline V gene, CDR1 is MNHNS and CDR2 is SASEGT. Here the CDR3 DNA reads TGTGCCAGCGGGACGGGGGTGAACACTGAAGCTTTCTTT. Encoded protein: CASGTGVNTEAFF.

The J gene is TRBJ1-1, the V gene TRBV7-2; D is uncertain. The CDR3 consists of 13 residues. The V gene's germline CDR1 is SGHTA and CDR2 FQGNSA. The germline V and J ends were trimmed by 8 bases and 5 bases, with 15 bases remaining between them. CDR3 sequence (DNA): TGTGCCAGCCCGGGCGGCAGTAGGACTGAAGCTTTCTTT. It is translated as CASPGGSRTEAFF.

This clonotype was observed a few times. The rearrangement joins TRBV7-9 to TRBJ2-1; no firm D call. The CDR3 loop spans 16 amino acids. Germline CDR1 SEHNR, CDR2 FQNEAQ (reference sequence). V gave up 0 bases and J gave up 4 bases, with 13 bases separating them. The DNA of the CDR3 is TGTGCCAGCAGCTTAGCGTACCTTAGACGGTACAATGAGCAGTTCTTC. Protein sequence: CASSLAYLRRYNEQFF.

This chain connects TRBV4-3 to TRBJ1-1, with D unresolved. Trimming stripped 0 bases from V and 0 bases from J, with 11 bases between. CDR3 length equals 16 residues. The germline V gene has CDR1 LGHNA and CDR2 YSLEER. CDR3 in DNA: TGCGCCAGCAGCCAAGAGGTCAGGAGAATGAACACTGAAGCTTTCTTT. It yields the protein CASSQEVRRMNTEAFF.

This clonotype was detected once. This chain uses TRBV7-9 with TRBJ1-1; TRBD1 matches at 7 bases. Per germline, CDR1 SEHNR and CDR2 FQNEAQ (reference sequence). This CDR3 spans 13 amino acids. The V and J ends lost 5 bases and 3 bases, in that order; junction bases with no gene match: 3. CDR3 nucleotide sequence: TGTGCCAGCAGCAAGGGGGCTCACACTGAAGCTTTCTTT. Its translation: CASSKGAHTEAFF.

The V gene is TRBV7-9, the J gene TRBJ1-4; D might be TRBD1 (5 bases). Germline V CDR1 and CDR2: SEHNR, FQNEAQ (reference sequence). Trimming took 2 bases from V and 8 from J, leaving 15 bases between them. The CDR3 spans 15 residues. The CDR3 region has the DNA TGTGCCAGCAGCTTAAAGGGACCGGAGCGAGAAAAACTGTTTTTT. It codes for CASSLKGPEREKLFF.

This clonotype has just a few counts. The V call is TRBV7-9, the J call TRBJ2-3, with 11 bases identical to TRBD2. Germline-derived CDR1 and CDR2 are SEHNR and FQNEAQ (reference sequence). V gave up 6 bases and J gave up 1 base; unmatched junction bases: 3. The CDR3 has 15 residues. The CDR3 sequence is CASSKTSGGTDTQYF. The CDR3 bases are TGTGCCAGCAGTAAGACTAGCGGGGGCACAGATACGCAGTATTTT.

This clonotype was detected only a few times. The chain uses TRBV4-3 and TRBJ2-3, with 11 positions matching TRBD2. Trimming took 0 bases from V and 0 from J; bases not matched to a gene: 11. Germline-derived CDR1 and CDR2 are LGHNA and YSLEER. CDR3 size: 20 residues. The CDR3 reads CASSQDKLAGAHASTDTQYF. The CDR3 DNA follows: TGCGCCAGCAGCCAAGATAAACTAGCGGGGGCCCACGCTAGCACAGATACGCAGTATTTT.

This clonotype was recorded at least ten times. The chain uses TRBV7-2 and TRBJ2-3, with 12 bases that match TRBD2. The CDR3 is 17 residues long. Germline V gene lookup returns CDR1 SGHTA and CDR2 FQGNSA. V lost 2 bases to trimming and J lost 0 bases; unmatched junction nucleotides: 3. The CDR3 region is CASSLLAGGPSTDTQYF. The CDR3 bases are TGTGCCAGCAGCTTACTAGCGGGGGGGCCTAGCACAGATACGCAGTATTTT.

This rearrangement joins TRBV7-8 to TRBJ1-6; tentatively, D is TRBD1 (6 bases). This CDR3 is 16 amino acids long. In germline, CDR1 is SGHVS, CDR2 FQNEAQ. The germline V and J ends were trimmed by 3 bases and 2 bases, with 11 bases remaining between them. The CDR3 DNA reads as TGTGCCAGCAGCTTTTATGGGGACACCTATAATTCACCCCTCCACTTT. The encoded protein is CASSFYGDTYNSPLHF.

Turning to this clonotype: Relative to the germline gene, one junction end is altered; a read error may explain this. This chain joins TRBV11-2 and TRBJ2-1; TRBD2 matches at 9 bases. Germline CDR1 reads SGHAT; CDR2 reads FQNNGV. The CDR3 totals 18 residues. CDR3 in amino acids: CASSLVPSGRTSYNGQFF. Written as DNA, the CDR3 is TGTGCCAGCAGCTTAGTTCCGAGCGGGAGGACCTCCTACAATGGGCAGTTCTTC.

This clonotype was detected a few times. This chain uses TRBV19 with TRBJ2-5, with no clear D. Germline CDR1 is LNHDA and CDR2 is SQIVND (reference sequence). The CDR3 has 13 amino acids. With 0 bases removed from V and 3 bases from J, the gap between germline ends came to 5 bases. CDR3 nucleotides: TGTGCCAGTAGTATAGATGGGGAAGAGACCCAGTACTTC. Its protein product is CASSIDGEETQYF.

This clonotype was observed many times. CDR3 amino acids: CASSSWVQGSYNEQFF. In nucleotides, the CDR3 is TGTGCCAGCAGCTCGTGGGTACAGGGCTCCTACAATGAGCAGTTCTTC. The rearrangement joins TRBV28 to TRBJ2-1; D possibly corresponds to TRBD1 (6 bases). The CDR3 has 16 amino acids. The germline gives CDR1 MDHEN, CDR2 SYDVKM. V lost 6 bases, J lost 0 bases, and 15 bases lay in between.

V and J are TRBV19 and TRBJ2-1; D perhaps matches TRBD1 (6 bases). With 6 bases removed from V and 4 bases from J, the gap between germline ends came to 19 bases. This CDR3 spans 16 amino acids. Germline loops: CDR1 LNHDA, CDR2 SQIVND (reference sequence). This chain's CDR3 is CASRDRAQGIYNEQFF. In DNA form, the CDR3 reads TGTGCCAGTAGAGACCGGGCCCAGGGGATTTACAATGAGCAGTTCTTC.